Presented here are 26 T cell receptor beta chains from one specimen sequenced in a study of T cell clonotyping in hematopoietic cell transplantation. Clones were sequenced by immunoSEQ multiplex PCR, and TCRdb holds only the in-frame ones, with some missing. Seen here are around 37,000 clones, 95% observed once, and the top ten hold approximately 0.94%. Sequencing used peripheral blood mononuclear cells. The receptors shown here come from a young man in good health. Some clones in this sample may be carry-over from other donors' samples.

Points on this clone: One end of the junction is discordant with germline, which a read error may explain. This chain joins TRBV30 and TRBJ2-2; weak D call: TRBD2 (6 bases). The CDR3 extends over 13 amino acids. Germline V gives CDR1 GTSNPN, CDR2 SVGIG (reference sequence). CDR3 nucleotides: TGCCTCTTCACTAGCCCAAACACCGGGGAGCTGTTTTTT. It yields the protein CLFTSPNTGELFF.

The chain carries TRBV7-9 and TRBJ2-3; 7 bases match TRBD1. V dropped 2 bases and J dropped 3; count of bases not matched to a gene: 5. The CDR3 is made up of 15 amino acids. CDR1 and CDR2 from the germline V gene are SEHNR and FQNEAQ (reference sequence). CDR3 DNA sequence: TGTGCCAGCAGCTTACCAAGACAGGGTACAGATACGCAGTATTTT. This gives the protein CASSLPRQGTDTQYF.

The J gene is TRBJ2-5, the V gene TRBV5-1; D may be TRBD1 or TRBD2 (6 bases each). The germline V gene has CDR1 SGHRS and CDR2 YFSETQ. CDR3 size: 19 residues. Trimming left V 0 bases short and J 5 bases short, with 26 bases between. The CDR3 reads CASSLALAGMGGPGETQYF. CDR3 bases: TGCGCCAGCAGCTTGGCCCTCGCCGGGATGGGGGGCCCAGGGGAGACCCAGTACTTC.

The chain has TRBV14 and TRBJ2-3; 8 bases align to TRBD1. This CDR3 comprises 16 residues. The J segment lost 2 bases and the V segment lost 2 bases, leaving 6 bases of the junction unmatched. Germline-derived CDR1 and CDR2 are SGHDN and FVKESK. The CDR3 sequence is CASSQLGQENTDTQYF. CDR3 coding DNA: TGTGCCAGCAGCCAACTGGGACAGGAAAACACAGATACGCAGTATTTT.

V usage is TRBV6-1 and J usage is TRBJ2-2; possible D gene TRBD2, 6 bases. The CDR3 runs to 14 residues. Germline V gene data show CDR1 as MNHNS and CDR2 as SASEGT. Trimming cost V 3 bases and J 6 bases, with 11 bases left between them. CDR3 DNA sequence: TGTGCCAGCAGTGAGGCGGGGTGGGCCGGGGAGCTGTTTTTT. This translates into CASSEAGWAGELFF.

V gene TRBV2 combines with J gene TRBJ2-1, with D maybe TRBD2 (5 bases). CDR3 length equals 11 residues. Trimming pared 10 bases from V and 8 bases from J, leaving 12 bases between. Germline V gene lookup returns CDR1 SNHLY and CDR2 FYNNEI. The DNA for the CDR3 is TGTGCCATCCTACTAGGAGATGAGCAGTTCTTC. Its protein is CAILLGDEQFF.

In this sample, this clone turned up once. CDR3 residues: CASSSPTTESQWVNQPQHF. The CDR3 nucleotides read TGTGCCAGTAGCAGCCCTACAACAGAGTCCCAATGGGTCAACCAGCCCCAGCATTTT. This chain links TRBV19 with TRBJ1-5; D uncertain. From germline, CDR1 is LNHDA and CDR2 SQIVND (reference sequence). The length of the CDR3 is 19 residues. The germline V and J ends were trimmed by 6 bases and 7 bases, with 31 bases remaining between them. The variable domain in full, completed from reference TRBV19 and TRBJ1-5, reads DGGITQSPKYLFRKEGQNVTLSCEQNLNHDAMYWYRQDPGQGLRLIYYSQIVNDFQKGDIAEGYSVSREKKESFPLTVTSAQKNPTAFYLCASSSPTTESQWVNQPQHFGDGTRLSIL.

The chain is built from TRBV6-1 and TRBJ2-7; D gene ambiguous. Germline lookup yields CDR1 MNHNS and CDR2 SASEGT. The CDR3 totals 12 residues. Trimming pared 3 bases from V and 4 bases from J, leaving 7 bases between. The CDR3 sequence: CASSEGFYEQYF. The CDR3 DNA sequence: TGTGCCAGCAGTGAGGGCTTTTACGAGCAGTACTTC.

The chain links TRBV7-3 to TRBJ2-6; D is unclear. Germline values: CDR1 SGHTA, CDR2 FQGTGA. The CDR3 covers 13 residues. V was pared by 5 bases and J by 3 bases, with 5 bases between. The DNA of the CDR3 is TGTGCCAGCAGCCGGAGTGGGGCCAACGTCCTGACTTTC. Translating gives CASSRSGANVLTF. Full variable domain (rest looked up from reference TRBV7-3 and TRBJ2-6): GAGVSQTPSNKVTEKGKYVELRCDPISGHTALYWYRQSLGQGPEFLIYFQGTGAADDSGLPNDRFFAVRPEGSVSTLKIQRTERGDSAVYLCASSRSGANVLTFGAGSRLTVL.

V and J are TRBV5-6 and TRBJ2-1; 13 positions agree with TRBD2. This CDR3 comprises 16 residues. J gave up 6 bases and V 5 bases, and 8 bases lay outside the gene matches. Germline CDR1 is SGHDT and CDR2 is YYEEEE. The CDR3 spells CASSRRLAGGFNEQFF. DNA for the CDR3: TGTGCCAGCAGTCGCCGACTAGCGGGGGGTTTCAATGAGCAGTTCTTC.

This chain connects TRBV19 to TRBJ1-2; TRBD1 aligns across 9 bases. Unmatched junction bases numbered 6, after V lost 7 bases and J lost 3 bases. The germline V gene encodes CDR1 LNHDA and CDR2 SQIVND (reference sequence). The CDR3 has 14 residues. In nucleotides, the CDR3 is TGTGCCAGTATTAACAGGGGGCGCGACTATGGCTACACCTTC. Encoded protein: CASINRGRDYGYTF.

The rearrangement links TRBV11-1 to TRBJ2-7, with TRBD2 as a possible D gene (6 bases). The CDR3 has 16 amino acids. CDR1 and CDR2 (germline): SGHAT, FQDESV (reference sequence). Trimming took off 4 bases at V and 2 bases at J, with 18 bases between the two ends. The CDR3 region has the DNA TGTGCCAGCAGCTCTTGGTTAGCGGAGACCCCCTACGAGCAGTACTTC. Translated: CASSSWLAETPYEQYF.

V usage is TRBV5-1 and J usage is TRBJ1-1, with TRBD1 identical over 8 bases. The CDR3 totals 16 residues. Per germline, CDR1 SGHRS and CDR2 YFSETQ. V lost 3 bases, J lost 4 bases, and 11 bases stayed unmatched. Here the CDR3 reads CASSYGQGSLVTEAFF. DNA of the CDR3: TGCGCCAGCAGCTATGGACAGGGAAGCTTAGTCACTGAAGCTTTCTTT. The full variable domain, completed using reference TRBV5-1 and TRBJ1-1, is KAGVTQTPRYLIKTRGQQVTLSCSPISGHRSVSWYQQTPGQGLQFLFEYFSETQRNKGNFPGRFSGRQFSNSRSEMNVSTLELGDSALYLCASSYGQGSLVTEAFFGQGTRLTVV.

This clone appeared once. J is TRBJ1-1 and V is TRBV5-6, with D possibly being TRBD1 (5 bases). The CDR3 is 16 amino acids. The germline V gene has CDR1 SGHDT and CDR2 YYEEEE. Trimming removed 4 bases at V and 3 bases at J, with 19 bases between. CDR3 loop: CASSGLGEIKDTEAFF. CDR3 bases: TGTGCCAGCAGCGGCTTAGGGGAGATTAAAGACACTGAAGCTTTCTTT.

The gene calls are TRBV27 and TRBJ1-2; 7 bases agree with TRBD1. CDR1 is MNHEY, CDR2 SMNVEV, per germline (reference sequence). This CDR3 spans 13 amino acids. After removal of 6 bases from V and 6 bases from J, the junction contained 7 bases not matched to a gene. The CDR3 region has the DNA TGTGCCAGCAGAGAGACAGGGAGCCATGGCTACACCTTC. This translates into CASRETGSHGYTF.

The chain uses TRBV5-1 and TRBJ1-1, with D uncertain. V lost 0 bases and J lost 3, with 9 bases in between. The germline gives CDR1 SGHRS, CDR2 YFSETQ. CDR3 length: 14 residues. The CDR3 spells CASSLARRDTEAFF. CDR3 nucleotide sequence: TGCGCCAGCAGCTTGGCTCGAAGGGACACTGAAGCTTTCTTT.

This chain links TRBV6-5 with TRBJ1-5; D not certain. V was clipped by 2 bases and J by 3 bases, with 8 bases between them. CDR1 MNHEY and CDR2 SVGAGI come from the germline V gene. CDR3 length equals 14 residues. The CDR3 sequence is CASSYLGINQPQHF. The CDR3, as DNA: TGTGCCAGCAGTTACCTAGGGATCAATCAGCCCCAGCATTTT.

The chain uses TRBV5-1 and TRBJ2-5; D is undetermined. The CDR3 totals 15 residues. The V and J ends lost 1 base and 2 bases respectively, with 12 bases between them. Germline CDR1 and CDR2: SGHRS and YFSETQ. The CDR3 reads CASSLYPDLQETQYF. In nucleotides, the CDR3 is TGCGCCAGCAGCTTGTATCCAGACCTTCAAGAGACCCAGTACTTC.

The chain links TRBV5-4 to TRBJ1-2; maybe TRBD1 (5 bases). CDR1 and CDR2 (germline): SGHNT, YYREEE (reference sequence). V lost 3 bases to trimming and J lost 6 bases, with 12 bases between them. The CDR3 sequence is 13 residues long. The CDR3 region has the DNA TGTGCCAGCAGCTCACAGGAAAAGGATGGCTACACCTTC. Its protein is CASSSQEKDGYTF.

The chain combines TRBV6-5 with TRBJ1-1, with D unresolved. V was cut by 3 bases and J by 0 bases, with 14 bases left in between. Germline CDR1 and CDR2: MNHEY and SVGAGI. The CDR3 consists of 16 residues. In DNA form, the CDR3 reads TGTGCCAGCAGTTATAGGGTATACCCCATGAACACTGAAGCTTTCTTT. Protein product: CASSYRVYPMNTEAFF.

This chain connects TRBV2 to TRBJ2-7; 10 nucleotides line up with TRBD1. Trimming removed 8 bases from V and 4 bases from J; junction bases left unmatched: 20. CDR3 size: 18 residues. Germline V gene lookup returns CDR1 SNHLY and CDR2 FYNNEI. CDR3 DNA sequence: TGTGCCAGCCTAAGGCGGGAGAGGGACAGGGGATGGGTGTACGAGCAGTACTTC. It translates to CASLRRERDRGWVYEQYF. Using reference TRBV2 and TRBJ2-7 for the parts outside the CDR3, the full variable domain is EPEVTQTPSHQVTQMGQEVILRCVPISNHLYFYWYRQILGQKVEFLVSFYNNEISEKSEIFDDQFSVERPDGSNFTLKIRSTKLEDSAMYFCASLRRERDRGWVYEQYFGPGTRLTVT.

This CDR3 is CASSYWTSGMADTQYF. CDR3 DNA sequence: TGTGCCAGCTCGTACTGGACTAGCGGTATGGCAGATACGCAGTATTTT. The genes are TRBV18 and TRBJ2-3, with 10 bases that match TRBD2. This CDR3 has 16 amino acids. CDR1 is KGHSH, CDR2 LQKENI, per germline. V dropped 6 bases and J dropped 4; count of bases not matched to a gene: 10.

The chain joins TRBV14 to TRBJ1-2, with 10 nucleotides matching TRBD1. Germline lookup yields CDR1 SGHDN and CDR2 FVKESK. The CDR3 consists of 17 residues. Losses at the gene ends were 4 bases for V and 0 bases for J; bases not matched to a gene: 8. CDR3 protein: CASSPAGTGATNYGYTF. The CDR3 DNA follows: TGTGCCAGCAGCCCAGCCGGGACAGGGGCTACTAACTATGGCTACACCTTC. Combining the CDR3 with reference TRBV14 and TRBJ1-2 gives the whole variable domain EAGVTQFPSHSVIEKGQTVTLRCDPISGHDNLYWYRRVMGKEIKFLLHFVKESKQDESGMPNNRFLAERTGGTYSTLKVQPAELEDSGVYFCASSPAGTGATNYGYTFGSGTRLTVV.

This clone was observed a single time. This CDR3 reads CASSDSKGATQYF. The CDR3 DNA reads TGTGCCAGCAGTGACTCGAAGGGGGCCACGCAGTATTTT. V gene TRBV6-4 combines with J gene TRBJ2-3; 7 bases align to TRBD1. The germline gives CDR1 MRHNA, CDR2 SNTAGT. CDR3 length: 13 residues. V shed 0 bases, J shed 9 bases, and the junction held 3 bases outside the gene matches.

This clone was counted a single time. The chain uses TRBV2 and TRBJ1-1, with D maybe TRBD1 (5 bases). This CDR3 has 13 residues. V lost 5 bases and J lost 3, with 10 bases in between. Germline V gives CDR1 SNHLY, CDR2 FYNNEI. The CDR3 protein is CASSRGWDTEAFF. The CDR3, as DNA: TGTGCCAGCAGTAGGGGTTGGGACACTGAAGCTTTCTTT. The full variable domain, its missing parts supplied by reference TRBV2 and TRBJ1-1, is EPEVTQTPSHQVTQMGQEVILRCVPISNHLYFYWYRQILGQKVEFLVSFYNNEISEKSEIFDDQFSVERPDGSNFTLKIRSTKLEDSAMYFCASSRGWDTEAFFGQGTRLTVV.

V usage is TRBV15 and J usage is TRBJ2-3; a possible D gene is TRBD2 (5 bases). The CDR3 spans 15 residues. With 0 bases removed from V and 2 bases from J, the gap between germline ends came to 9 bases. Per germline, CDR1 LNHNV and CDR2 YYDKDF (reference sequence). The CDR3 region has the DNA TGTGCCACCAGCAGAGATTTCGGGATCACAGATACGCAGTATTTT. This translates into CATSRDFGITDTQYF.